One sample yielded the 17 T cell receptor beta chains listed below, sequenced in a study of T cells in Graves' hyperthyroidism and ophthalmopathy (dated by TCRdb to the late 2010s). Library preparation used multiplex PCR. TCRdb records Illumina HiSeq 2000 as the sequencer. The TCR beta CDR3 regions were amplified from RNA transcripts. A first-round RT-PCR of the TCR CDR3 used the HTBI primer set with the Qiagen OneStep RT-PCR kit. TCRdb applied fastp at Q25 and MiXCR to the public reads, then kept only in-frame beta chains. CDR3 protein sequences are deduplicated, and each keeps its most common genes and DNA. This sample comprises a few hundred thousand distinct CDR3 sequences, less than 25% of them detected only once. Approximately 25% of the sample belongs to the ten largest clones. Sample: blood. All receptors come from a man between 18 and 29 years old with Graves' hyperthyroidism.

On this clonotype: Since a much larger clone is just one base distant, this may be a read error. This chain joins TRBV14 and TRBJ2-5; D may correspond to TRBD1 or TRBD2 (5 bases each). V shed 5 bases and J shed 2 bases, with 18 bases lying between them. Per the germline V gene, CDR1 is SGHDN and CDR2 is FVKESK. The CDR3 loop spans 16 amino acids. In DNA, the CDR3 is TGTGCCAGCAGCTCATTAGAGGGGACGGTACAAGAGACCCAGTACTTC. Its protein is CASSSLEGTVQETQYF.

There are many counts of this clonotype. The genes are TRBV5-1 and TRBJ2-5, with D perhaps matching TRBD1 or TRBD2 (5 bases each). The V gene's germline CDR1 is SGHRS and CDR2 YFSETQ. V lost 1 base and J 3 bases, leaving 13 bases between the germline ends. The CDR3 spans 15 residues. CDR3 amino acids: CASSLTPGREETQYF. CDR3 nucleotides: TGCGCCAGCAGCTTGACTCCGGGACGAGAAGAGACCCAGTACTTC.

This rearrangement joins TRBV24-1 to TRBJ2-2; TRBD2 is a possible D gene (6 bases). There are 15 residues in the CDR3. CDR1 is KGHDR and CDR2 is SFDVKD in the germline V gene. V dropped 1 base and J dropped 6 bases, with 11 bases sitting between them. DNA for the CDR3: TGTGCCACCAGTGATTTTACTAGCTCCCCCGGGGAGCTGTTTTTT. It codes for CATSDFTSSPGELFF.

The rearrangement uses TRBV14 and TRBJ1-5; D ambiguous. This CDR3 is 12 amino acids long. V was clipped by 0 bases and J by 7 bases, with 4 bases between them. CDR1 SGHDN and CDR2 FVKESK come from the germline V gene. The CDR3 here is CASSQEGQPQHF. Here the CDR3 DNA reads TGTGCCAGCAGCCAAGAGGGGCAGCCCCAGCATTTT.

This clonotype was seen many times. The CDR3 spells CSARSTSGGETQYF. In nucleotides, the CDR3 is TGCAGTGCTAGATCAACTAGCGGGGGGGAGACCCAGTACTTC. The genes are TRBV20-1 and TRBJ2-5, with 12 nucleotides matching TRBD2. Germline V CDR1 and CDR2: DFQATT, SNEGSKA (reference sequence). This CDR3 has 14 residues. The V segment lost 2 bases and the J segment 5 bases; nucleotides outside the gene matches: 3.

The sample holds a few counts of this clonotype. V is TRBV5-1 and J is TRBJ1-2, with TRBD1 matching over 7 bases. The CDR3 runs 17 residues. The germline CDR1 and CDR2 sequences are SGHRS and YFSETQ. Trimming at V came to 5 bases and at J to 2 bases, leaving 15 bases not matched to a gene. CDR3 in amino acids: CASRPILTSGQNYGYTF. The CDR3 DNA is TGCGCCAGCAGACCCATACTCACATCGGGACAGAACTATGGCTACACCTTC.

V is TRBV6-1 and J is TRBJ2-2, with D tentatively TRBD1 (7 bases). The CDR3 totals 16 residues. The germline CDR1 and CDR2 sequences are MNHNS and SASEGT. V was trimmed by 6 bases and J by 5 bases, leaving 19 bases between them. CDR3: CASRDYRGGGTGELFF. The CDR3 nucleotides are TGTGCCAGCAGGGATTACAGGGGAGGAGGTACCGGGGAGCTGTTTTTT.

CDR3 coding DNA: TGTGCCAGCAGGCCCGGGACAGGGGGAATAGAGACCCAGTACTTC. Amino acids: CASRPGTGGIETQYF. The chain has TRBV7-6 and TRBJ2-5, with TRBD1 matching 11 bases. Unmatched junction bases numbered 7, after V lost 6 bases and J lost 4 bases. Germline V gives CDR1 SGHVS, CDR2 FNYEAQ. The CDR3 is 15 residues long. Drawing the rest from reference TRBV7-6 and TRBJ2-5, the complete variable domain is GAGVSQSPRYKVTKRGQDVALRCDPISGHVSLYWYRQALGQGPEFLTYFNYEAQQDKSGLPNDRFSAERPEGSISTLTIQRTEQRDSAMYRCASRPGTGGIETQYFGPGTRLLVL.

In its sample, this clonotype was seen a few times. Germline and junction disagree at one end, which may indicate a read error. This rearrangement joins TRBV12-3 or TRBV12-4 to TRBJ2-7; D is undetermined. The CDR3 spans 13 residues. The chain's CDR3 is CAGSLFLVHEQYF. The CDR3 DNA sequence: TGTGCCGGCAGTTTATTCTTAGTCCACGAGCAGTACTTC.

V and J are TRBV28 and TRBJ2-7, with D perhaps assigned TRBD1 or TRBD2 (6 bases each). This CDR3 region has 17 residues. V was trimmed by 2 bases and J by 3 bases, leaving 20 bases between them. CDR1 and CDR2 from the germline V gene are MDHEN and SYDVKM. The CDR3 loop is CASSLNGGRADLYEQYF. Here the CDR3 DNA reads TGTGCCAGCAGTTTAAACGGGGGCAGGGCGGACCTCTACGAGCAGTACTTC.

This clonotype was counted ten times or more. CDR3: CASSPRTGSGNQPQHF. DNA of the CDR3: TGTGCCAGCAGTCCCCGGACAGGGTCGGGCAATCAGCCCCAGCATTTT. This rearrangement joins TRBV27 to TRBJ1-5; 8 nucleotides match TRBD1. The CDR3 loop spans 16 amino acids. The germline V gene encodes CDR1 MNHEY and CDR2 SMNVEV (reference sequence). Germline trimming cut 5 bases from V and 2 bases from J; bases unmatched to any gene: 8.

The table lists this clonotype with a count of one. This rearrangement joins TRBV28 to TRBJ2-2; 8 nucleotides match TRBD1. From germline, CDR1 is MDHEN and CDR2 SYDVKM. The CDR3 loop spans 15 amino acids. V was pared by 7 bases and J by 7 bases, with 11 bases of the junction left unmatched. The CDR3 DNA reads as TGTGCCAGCATTCCCGCAGGGGGCTGGAGCGGGGAGCTGTTTTTT. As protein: CASIPAGGWSGELFF.

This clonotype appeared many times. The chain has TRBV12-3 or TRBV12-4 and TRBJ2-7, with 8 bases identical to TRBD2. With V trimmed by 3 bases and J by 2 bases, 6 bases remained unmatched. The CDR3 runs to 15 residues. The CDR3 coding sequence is TGTGCCAGCAGTTTTTCGGCGGGGGGCCCCTACGAGCAGTACTTC. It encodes CASSFSAGGPYEQYF.

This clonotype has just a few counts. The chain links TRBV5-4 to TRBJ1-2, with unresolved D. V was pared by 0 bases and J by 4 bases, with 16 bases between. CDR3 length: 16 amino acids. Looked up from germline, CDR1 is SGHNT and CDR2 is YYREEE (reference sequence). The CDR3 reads CASSLVLQGPTYGYTF. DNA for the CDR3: TGTGCCAGCAGCTTGGTTTTGCAAGGACCGACCTATGGCTACACCTTC.

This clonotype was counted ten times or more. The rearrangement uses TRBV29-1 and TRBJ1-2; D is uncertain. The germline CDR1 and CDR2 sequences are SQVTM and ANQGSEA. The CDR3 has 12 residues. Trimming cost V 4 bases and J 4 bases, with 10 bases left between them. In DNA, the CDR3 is TGCAGCGTTGTCCCGGGCGGCTATGGCTACACCTTC. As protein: CSVVPGGYGYTF.

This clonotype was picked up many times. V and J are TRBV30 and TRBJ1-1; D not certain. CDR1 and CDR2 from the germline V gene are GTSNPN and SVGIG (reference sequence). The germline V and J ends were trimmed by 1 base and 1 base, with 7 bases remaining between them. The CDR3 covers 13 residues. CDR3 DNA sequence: TGTGCCTGGAGTGCCGCACCGAACACTGAAGCTTTCTTT. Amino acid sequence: CAWSAAPNTEAFF.

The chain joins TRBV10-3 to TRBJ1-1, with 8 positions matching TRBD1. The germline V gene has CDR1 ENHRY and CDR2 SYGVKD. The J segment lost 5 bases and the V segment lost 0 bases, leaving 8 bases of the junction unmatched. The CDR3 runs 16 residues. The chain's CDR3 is CAISESTGGSRTEAFF. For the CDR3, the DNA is TGTGCCATCAGTGAGTCTACAGGGGGGTCGAGAACTGAAGCTTTCTTT.